The T cell receptor (beta chain) described here comes from a study of tumor and adjacent non-tumor tissue in lung cancer. Study-level background: Patients were aged 31 to 76, ten or so men and roughly five women, stage I to III. Study outcomes and limitations: Normal lung showed higher cumulative top 100 clone frequency than tumor.

The template was RNA from unsorted bulk tissue. Donors were chemotherapy-naive, newly diagnosed lung cancer surgical patients in China, August–late 2014. This clonotype was observed many times. Its antigen is still unknown. Germline V gene sequence: CDR1 SGHAT, CDR2 FQNNGV. The junction had 7 bases not matched to a gene; V was cut back by 3 bases and J by 8 bases. This CDR3 has 15 amino acids. The library came from three nested PCR rounds adapted from ARM-PCR protocols. TCRdb re-analysed the multiplex PCR reads in MiXCR, keeping a single row per CDR3 protein. The table includes 68,000 or so distinct CDR3 sequences, 50% to 60% detected once.

This receptor was obtained from a man aged 50 or older with non-small cell lung cancer. The chain is built from TRBV11-2 and TRBJ2-1; TRBD2 matches 10 bases. Sequencing was done on a sample of lung tumor tissue. CDR3 DNA: TGTGCCAGCAGCTTTAAGCGGGGGGGCCGGGATGAGCAGTTCTTC. This codes for CASSFKRGGRDEQFF. Full variable domain (missing parts from reference TRBV11-2 and TRBJ2-1): EAGVAQSPRYKIIEKRQSVAFWCNPISGHATLYWYQQILGQGPKLLIQFQNNGVVDDSQLPKDRFSAERLKGVDSTLKIQPAKLEDSAVYLCASSFKRGGRDEQFFGPGTRLTVL.